The 16 T cell receptor beta chains below were found in one sample sequenced in a study of blood T cell repertoires in COVID-19. The assay was immunoSEQ multiplex PCR, and TCRdb's table has in-frame clones only and misses some. The data contain under 200,000 clones, over 80% of them singletons. Material for sequencing was peripheral blood. These receptors were taken from a woman in her sixties with COVID-19, enrolled during active disease.

The V gene is TRBV30, the J gene TRBJ1-2; 9 bases agree with TRBD1. The CDR3 consists of 13 residues. The trim removed 3 bases at V and 4 bases at J, leaving 3 bases unmatched. Germline V gives CDR1 GTSNPN, CDR2 SVGIG (reference sequence). DNA of the CDR3: TGTGCCTGGAGCCGACAGGGGGGCTATGGCTACACCTTC. Protein: CAWSRQGGYGYTF.

This chain joins TRBV19 and TRBJ1-6, with D possibly matching TRBD1 (5 bases). In germline, CDR1 is LNHDA, CDR2 SQIVND (reference sequence). This CDR3 has 15 residues. The V end lost 4 bases, the J end lost 8 bases, and 15 bases lay between the germline ends. The chain's CDR3 is CASSRDSFMDSPLHF. DNA of the CDR3: TGTGCCAGTAGTAGAGACAGTTTCATGGATTCACCCCTCCACTTT.

The chain combines TRBV5-4 with TRBJ2-3; the D gene is possibly TRBD2 (6 bases). The CDR3 sequence is 16 residues long. Trimming shortened V by 2 bases and J by 1 base, and 14 bases separated the two germline ends. Germline CDR1 is SGHNT and CDR2 is YYREEE (reference sequence). CDR3: CASSLIGRGGTDTQYF. DNA of the CDR3: TGTGCCAGCAGCTTAATCGGGAGAGGGGGCACAGATACGCAGTATTTT.

This clone has a handful of counts. V usage is TRBV12-5 and J usage is TRBJ2-1; 9 nucleotides align to TRBD2. V trimming: 4 bases; J trimming: 2 bases; junction bases outside the gene matches: 3. The CDR3 is made up of 15 amino acids. Germline CDR1 and CDR2: LGHNT and FRNRAP. The CDR3 coding sequence is TGTGCTAGTGGTTCCGGGACTAGCCCCTACAATGAGCAGTTCTTC. Its protein product is CASGSGTSPYNEQFF.

CDR3: CASSLTTPNQATQYF. The CDR3 region has the DNA TGTGCCAGCAGTTTAACCACCCCCAATCAGGCAACCCAGTACTTC. The chain employs TRBV27 and TRBJ2-5; D not certain. The germline V and J ends were trimmed by 2 bases and 8 bases, with 18 bases remaining between them. This CDR3 contains 15 residues. In germline, CDR1 is MNHEY, CDR2 SMNVEV (reference sequence).

The chain carries TRBV20-1 and TRBJ1-2, with 7 bases fitting TRBD1. Per the germline V gene, CDR1 is DFQATT and CDR2 is SNEGSKA (reference sequence). This CDR3 comprises 11 residues. The ends lost 5 bases at V and 8 bases at J; junction bases unmatched: 5. CDR3 nucleotides: TGCAGTGCTTACAGGGGTACGGGCTACACCTTC. The encoded protein is CSAYRGTGYTF.

The chain has TRBV6-5 and TRBJ1-2, with 9 positions matching TRBD1. V trimming: 4 bases; J trimming: 4 bases; junction bases outside the gene matches: 7. Germline CDR1 and CDR2: MNHEY and SVGAGI. This CDR3 is built from 15 residues. CDR3 DNA: TGTGCCAGCAGTTCCGGGACAGGGTATGTCTATGGCTACACCTTC. As protein: CASSSGTGYVYGYTF.

A single count supports this clone. J is TRBJ2-2 and V is TRBV28; 7 bases agree with TRBD1. The CDR3 has 19 amino acids. In germline, CDR1 is MDHEN, CDR2 SYDVKM. V shed 3 bases and J 6 bases; nucleotides not matched to a gene: 19. As DNA, the CDR3 is TGTGCCAGCAGTTTCGCCTTAACCCGACAGGGCCGGAAGGCCGGGGAGCTGTTTTTT. Translating gives CASSFALTRQGRKAGELFF.

The rearrangement links TRBV6-2 or TRBV6-3 to TRBJ1-5; D may be TRBD1 (6 bases). This CDR3 contains 17 residues. The germline gives CDR1 MNHEY, CDR2 SVGEGT. V was pared by 7 bases and J by 2 bases, with 21 bases between. Here the CDR3 DNA reads TGTGCCAGCACCCCCTCCCAGGGGATAGTAGGCAATCAGCCCCAGCATTTT. This gives the protein CASTPSQGIVGNQPQHF.

The chain has TRBV3-1 (or the pseudogene TRBV3-2) and TRBJ1-1, with D possibly being TRBD1 (5 bases). Trimming cost V 5 bases and J 8 bases, with 9 bases left between them. Germline assignment: CDR1 LGHDT and CDR2 YNNKEL (reference sequence). The CDR3 consists of 11 residues. The CDR3 region has the DNA TGTGCCAGCAGCGGGGAGGGGGAAGCTTTCTTT. Residues: CASSGEGEAFF.

The chain combines TRBV5-1 with TRBJ1-6, with a tentative D call TRBD1 (6 bases). Germline V gene lookup returns CDR1 SGHRS and CDR2 YFSETQ. The CDR3 runs to 18 residues. V was shortened by 7 bases and J by 2 bases, with 22 bases between the two germline ends. The CDR3: CASARRPGGETYNSPLHF. For the CDR3, the DNA is TGCGCCAGCGCTAGACGTCCGGGGGGCGAAACCTATAATTCACCCCTCCACTTT. Based on the CDR3 plus reference TRBV5-1 and TRBJ1-6, the full variable domain is KAGVTQTPRYLIKTRGQQVTLSCSPISGHRSVSWYQQTPGQGLQFLFEYFSETQRNKGNFPGRFSGRQFSNSRSEMNVSTLELGDSALYLCASARRPGGETYNSPLHFGNGTRLTVT.

The gene calls are TRBV24-1 and TRBJ1-2; D might be TRBD1 (6 bases). The ends were cut back, 4 bases at V and 7 bases at J, with 12 bases in the middle. The CDR3 covers 13 residues. Looked up from germline, CDR1 is KGHDR and CDR2 is SFDVKD. CDR3 nucleotides: TGTGCCACCAGTGAGACAGGCCTCACTGGCTACACCTTC. Protein product: CATSETGLTGYTF.

This rearrangement joins TRBV28 to TRBJ2-7, with D possibly being TRBD2 (5 bases). The germline V and J ends were trimmed by 3 bases and 5 bases, with 5 bases remaining between them. Per germline, CDR1 MDHEN and CDR2 SYDVKM. The CDR3 is 11 residues long. CDR3 loop: CASSFGDEQYF. CDR3 coding DNA: TGTGCCAGCAGTTTCGGGGACGAGCAGTACTTC. Looking up the rest from reference TRBV28 and TRBJ2-7 gives the full variable domain: DVKVTQSSRYLVKRTGEKVFLECVQDMDHENMFWYRQDPGLGLRLIYFSYDVKMKEKGDIPEGYSVSREKKERFSLILESASTNQTSMYLCASSFGDEQYFGPGTRLTVT.

This chain links TRBV27 with TRBJ1-5; D is unclear. CDR1 is MNHEY, CDR2 SMNVEV, per germline (reference sequence). The CDR3 spans 13 residues. Between the trimmed V and J ends, which lost 6 bases and 9 bases, there was a span of 15 bases. CDR3 DNA sequence: TGTGCCAGCAGCAACGACACACGGCGGCCCCAGCATTTT. It codes for CASSNDTRRPQHF.

The chain couples TRBV28 to TRBJ2-7, with a weak D call TRBD2 (6 bases). Germline loops: CDR1 MDHEN, CDR2 SYDVKM. The V gene lost 6 bases and the J gene lost 4 bases, with 7 bases spanning the gap. CDR3 length: 11 amino acids. The DNA for the CDR3 is TGTGCCAGCAGGAGCGGGTACGAGCAGTACTTC. Amino acid sequence: CASRSGYEQYF.

The V and J genes are TRBV19 and TRBJ1-1; TRBD1 agrees at 8 bases. The germline V gene has CDR1 LNHDA and CDR2 SQIVND (reference sequence). This CDR3 spans 13 amino acids. The J segment lost 3 bases and the V segment lost 6 bases, leaving 3 bases of the junction unmatched. CDR3 amino acids: CASSGTGDTEAFF. CDR3 coding DNA: TGTGCCAGTAGCGGGACAGGAGACACTGAAGCTTTCTTT.